This TCR beta chain was sequenced in a study of cytomegalovirus exposure and HLA in healthy donors. With regard to this clone: What it binds is not known.

V dropped 4 bases and J dropped 7; count of bases not matched to a gene: 3. The CDR3 extends over 12 amino acids. Germline V gene data show CDR1 as SGHRS and CDR2 as YFSETQ. Primers: 60 Vbeta forward and 13 Jbeta reverse. In the original analysis: It was a later analysis that counted about 80 million unique TCR beta chains, of which 9.5 million to 14 million were shared. The table came from immunoSEQ multiplex PCR; TCRdb's copy has only in-frame clones and leaves some out. That table supplies the V and J calls and clone size; D and trimming were determined from the DNA. Here the sample spans more than 85,000 clones, approximately 70% being singletons. Study-level points and caveats: Among TCR beta chains, those listed as cytomegalovirus-associated numbered around 180. Rare TCR sequences predominated, though certain public TCRs were found in many donors. In a later analysis, donors in an Asian-associated ancestry cluster reportedly had fewer N-insertions in productive TCRs than the cohort mean.

The chain recombines TRBV5-1 with TRBJ2-7; 9 bases agree with TRBD1. This TCR came from a woman in her 70s in good health and CMV-seropositive. The sample taken for sequencing was PBMCs. CDR3 coding DNA: TGCGCCAGCAGCGAGACAGGGGGAGAGCAGTACTTC. Protein sequence: CASSETGGEQYF.